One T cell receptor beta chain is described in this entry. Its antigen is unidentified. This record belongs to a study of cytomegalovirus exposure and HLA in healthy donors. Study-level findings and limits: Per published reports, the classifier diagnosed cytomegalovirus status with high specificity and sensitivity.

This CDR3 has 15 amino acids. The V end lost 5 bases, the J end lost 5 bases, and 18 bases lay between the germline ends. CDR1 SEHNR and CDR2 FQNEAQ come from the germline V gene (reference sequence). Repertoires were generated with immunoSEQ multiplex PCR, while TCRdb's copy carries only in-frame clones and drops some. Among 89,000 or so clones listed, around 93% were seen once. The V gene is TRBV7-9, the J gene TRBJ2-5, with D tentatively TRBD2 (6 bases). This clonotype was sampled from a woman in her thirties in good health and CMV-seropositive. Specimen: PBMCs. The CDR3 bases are TGTGCCAGCAGCCCTCCCGCGGGGTGGTTGGAGACCCAGTACTTC. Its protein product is CASSPPAGWLETQYF.